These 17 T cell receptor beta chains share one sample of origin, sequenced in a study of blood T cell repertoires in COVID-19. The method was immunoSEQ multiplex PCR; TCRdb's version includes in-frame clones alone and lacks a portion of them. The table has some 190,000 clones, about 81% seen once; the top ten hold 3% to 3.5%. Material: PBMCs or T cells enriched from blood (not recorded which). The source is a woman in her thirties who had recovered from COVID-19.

The CDR3 reads CASKTGMGYTF. CDR3 sequence (DNA): TGTGCCAGCAAGACAGGGATGGGCTACACCTTC. V and J are TRBV6-5 and TRBJ1-2; 7 bases are a match to TRBD1. V was clipped by 7 bases and J by 8 bases; unmatched bases: 4. The CDR3 sequence is 11 residues long. Germline CDR1 MNHEY, CDR2 SVGAGI.

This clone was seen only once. CDR3 nucleotides: TGTGCCAGCAGCTCGAATCCTGGGGCCTTTAGCGGGGGTGAGACCCAGTACTTC. This translates into CASSSNPGAFSGGETQYF. V usage is TRBV7-3 and J usage is TRBJ2-5; 9 bases line up with TRBD2. V trimming: 4 bases; J trimming: 5 bases; junction bases outside the gene matches: 17. The CDR3 has 18 residues. From germline, CDR1 is SGHTA and CDR2 FQGTGA. Drawing the rest from reference TRBV7-3 and TRBJ2-5, the complete variable domain is GAGVSQTPSNKVTEKGKYVELRCDPISGHTALYWYRQSLGQGPEFLIYFQGTGAADDSGLPNDRFFAVRPEGSVSTLKIQRTERGDSAVYLCASSSNPGAFSGGETQYFGPGTRLLVL.

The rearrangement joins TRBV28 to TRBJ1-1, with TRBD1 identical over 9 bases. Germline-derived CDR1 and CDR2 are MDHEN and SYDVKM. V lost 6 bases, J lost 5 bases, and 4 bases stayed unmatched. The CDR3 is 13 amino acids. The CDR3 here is CASRGQGRTEAFF. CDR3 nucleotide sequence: TGTGCCAGCAGGGGACAGGGAAGGACTGAAGCTTTCTTT.

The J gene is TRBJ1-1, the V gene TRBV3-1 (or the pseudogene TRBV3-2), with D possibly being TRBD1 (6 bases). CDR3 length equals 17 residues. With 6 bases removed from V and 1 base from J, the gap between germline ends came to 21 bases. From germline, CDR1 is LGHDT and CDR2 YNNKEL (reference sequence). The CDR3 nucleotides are TGTGCCAGCAGACCCCGGCAGGGGCGGAAGGGGAACACTGAAGCTTTCTTT. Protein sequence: CASRPRQGRKGNTEAFF.

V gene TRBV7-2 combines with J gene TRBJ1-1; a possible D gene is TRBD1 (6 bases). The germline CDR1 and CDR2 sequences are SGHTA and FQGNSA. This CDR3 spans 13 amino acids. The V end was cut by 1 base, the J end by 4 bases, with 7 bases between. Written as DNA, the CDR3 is TGTGCCAGCAGCTTAGTGACAGGCACTGAAGCTTTCTTT. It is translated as CASSLVTGTEAFF.

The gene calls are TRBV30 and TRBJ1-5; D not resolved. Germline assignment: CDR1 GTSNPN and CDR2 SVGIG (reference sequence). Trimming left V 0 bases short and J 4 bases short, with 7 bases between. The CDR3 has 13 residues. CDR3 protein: CAWSVGVNQPQHF. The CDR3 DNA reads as TGTGCCTGGAGTGTAGGAGTAAATCAGCCCCAGCATTTT.

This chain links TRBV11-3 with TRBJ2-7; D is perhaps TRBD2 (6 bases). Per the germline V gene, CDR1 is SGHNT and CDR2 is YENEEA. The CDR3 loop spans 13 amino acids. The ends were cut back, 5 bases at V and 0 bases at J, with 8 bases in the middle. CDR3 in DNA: TGTGCCAGCAGCCTTAGCGGCTCCTACGAGCAGTACTTC. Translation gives CASSLSGSYEQYF.

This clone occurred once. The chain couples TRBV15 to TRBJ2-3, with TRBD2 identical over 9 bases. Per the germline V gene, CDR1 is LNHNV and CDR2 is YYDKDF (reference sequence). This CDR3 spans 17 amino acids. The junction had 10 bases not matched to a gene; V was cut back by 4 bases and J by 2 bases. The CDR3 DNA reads TGTGCCACCAGCACCAAACGCGGGGGGGCCTCCACAGATACGCAGTATTTT. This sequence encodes CATSTKRGGASTDTQYF. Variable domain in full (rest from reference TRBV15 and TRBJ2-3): DAMVIQNPRYQVTQFGKPVTLSCSQTLNHNVMYWYQQKSSQAPKLLFHYYDKDFNNEADTPDNFQSRRPNTSFCFLDIRSPGLGDTAMYLCATSTKRGGASTDTQYFGPGTRLTVL.

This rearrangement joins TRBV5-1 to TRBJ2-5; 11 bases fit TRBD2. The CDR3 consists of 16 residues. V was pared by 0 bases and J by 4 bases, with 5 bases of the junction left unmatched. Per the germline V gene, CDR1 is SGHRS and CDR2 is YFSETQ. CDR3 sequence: CASSLELAGGPETQYF. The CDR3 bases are TGCGCCAGCAGCTTGGAATTAGCGGGAGGGCCAGAGACCCAGTACTTC.

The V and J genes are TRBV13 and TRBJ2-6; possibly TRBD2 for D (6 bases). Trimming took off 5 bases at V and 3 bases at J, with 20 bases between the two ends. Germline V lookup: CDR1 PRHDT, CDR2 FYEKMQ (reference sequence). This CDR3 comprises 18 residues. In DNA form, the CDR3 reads TGTGCCAGCAGCCCCACTGCGGGGCTCCAACTTGGGGCCAACGTCCTGACTTTC. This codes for CASSPTAGLQLGANVLTF.

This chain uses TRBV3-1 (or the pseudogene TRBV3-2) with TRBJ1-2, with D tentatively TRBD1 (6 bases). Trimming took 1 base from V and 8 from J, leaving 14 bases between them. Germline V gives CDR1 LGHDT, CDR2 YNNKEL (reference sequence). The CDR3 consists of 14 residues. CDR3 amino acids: CASSQAPTGLGYTF. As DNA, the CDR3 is TGTGCCAGCAGCCAAGCTCCTACAGGGTTGGGCTACACCTTC.

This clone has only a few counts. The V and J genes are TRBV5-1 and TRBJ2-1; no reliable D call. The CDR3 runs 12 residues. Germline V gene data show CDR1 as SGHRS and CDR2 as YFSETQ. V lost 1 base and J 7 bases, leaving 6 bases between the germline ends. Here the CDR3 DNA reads TGCGCCAGCAGCTTGATAGAGAATGAGCAGTTCTTC. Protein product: CASSLIENEQFF. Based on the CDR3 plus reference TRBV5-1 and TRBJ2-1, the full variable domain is KAGVTQTPRYLIKTRGQQVTLSCSPISGHRSVSWYQQTPGQGLQFLFEYFSETQRNKGNFPGRFSGRQFSNSRSEMNVSTLELGDSALYLCASSLIENEQFFGPGTRLTVL.

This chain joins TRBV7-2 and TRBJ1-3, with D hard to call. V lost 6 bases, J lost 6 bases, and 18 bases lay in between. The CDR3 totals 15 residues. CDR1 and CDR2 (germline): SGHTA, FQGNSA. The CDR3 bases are TGTGCCAGCAGGTTCGACCGGGAGACGAAAAACACCATATATTTT. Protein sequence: CASRFDRETKNTIYF.

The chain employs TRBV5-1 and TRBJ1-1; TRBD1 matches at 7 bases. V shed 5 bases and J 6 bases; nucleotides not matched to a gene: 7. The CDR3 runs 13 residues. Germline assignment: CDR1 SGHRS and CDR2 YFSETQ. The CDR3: CASRTGTAPEAFF. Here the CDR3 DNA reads TGCGCCAGCAGGACCGGGACAGCCCCTGAAGCTTTCTTT.

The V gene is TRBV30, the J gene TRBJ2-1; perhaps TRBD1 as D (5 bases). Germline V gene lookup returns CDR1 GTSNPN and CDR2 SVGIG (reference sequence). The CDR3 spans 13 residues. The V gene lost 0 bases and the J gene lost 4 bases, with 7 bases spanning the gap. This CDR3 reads CAWSVQDYNEQFF. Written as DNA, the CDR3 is TGTGCCTGGAGTGTACAGGATTACAATGAGCAGTTCTTC.

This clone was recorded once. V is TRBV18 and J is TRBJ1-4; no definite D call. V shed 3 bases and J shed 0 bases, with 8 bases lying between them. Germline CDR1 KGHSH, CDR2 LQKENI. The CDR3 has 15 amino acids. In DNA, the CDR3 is TGTGCCAGCTCACCGACCGAGGCAACTAATGAAAAACTGTTTTTT. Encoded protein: CASSPTEATNEKLFF.

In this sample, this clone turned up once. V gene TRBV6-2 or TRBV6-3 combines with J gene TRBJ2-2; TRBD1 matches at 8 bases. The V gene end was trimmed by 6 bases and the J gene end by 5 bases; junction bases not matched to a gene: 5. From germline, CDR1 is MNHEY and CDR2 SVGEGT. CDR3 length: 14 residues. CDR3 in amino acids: CASSRDRRTGELFF. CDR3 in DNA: TGTGCCAGCAGCCGGGACAGGAGAACCGGGGAGCTGTTTTTT.